Here is one TCR beta chain with its context. The CDR3 contains 16 residues. Looked up from germline, CDR1 is MNHEY and CDR2 is SMNVEV (reference sequence). V lost 1 base and J lost 2; bases outside the gene matches: 3. This sample is part of a study of cytomegalovirus exposure and HLA in healthy donors. Sequencing was performed with immunoSEQ multiplex PCR; in TCRdb, only in-frame clones are kept and a portion is missing. This sample carries 250,000 to 400,000 clones, 70% to 90% of them seen once, and the ten largest clones take approximately 0.95%. The TCR comes from a young man in good health and CMV-seronegative. Specimen: PBMCs. The genes are TRBV27 and TRBJ2-5; 11 bases fit TRBD2. In nucleotides, the CDR3 is TGTGCCAGCAGTTTATTAGCGGGGGGGCGACAAGAGACCCAGTACTTC. It specifies CASSLLAGGRQETQYF.